This T cell receptor (beta chain) is drawn from a study of T cell repertoires in cytomegalovirus infection. Findings and limits, study-wide: HLA-C-restricted CMV-specific TCR beta clonotypes were dominant in the ex vivo response.

With regard to this clonotype: Its antigen remains unidentified.

V lost 1 base and J lost 0; bases outside the gene matches: 18. Germline V gene data show CDR1 as SGHDN and CDR2 as FVKESK. The CDR3 extends over 21 amino acids. MiXCR was run by TCRdb on the reads, yielding one entry per CDR3 protein. This table holds roughly 600,000 distinct CDR3 sequences, about 24% found once. The V and J genes are TRBV14 and TRBJ2-1; 7 nucleotides agree with TRBD2. The source material was CD8+ T cells from PBMCs. The receptor's source is a human donor in good health (CMV status not recorded). Some clones in this sample may be carry-over from other donors' samples. This CDR3 is CASSQGTSGEHRTGSYNEQFF. CDR3 nucleotide sequence: TGTGCCAGCAGCCAAGGAACAAGCGGGGAGCACCGGACGGGCTCCTACAATGAGCAGTTCTTC.